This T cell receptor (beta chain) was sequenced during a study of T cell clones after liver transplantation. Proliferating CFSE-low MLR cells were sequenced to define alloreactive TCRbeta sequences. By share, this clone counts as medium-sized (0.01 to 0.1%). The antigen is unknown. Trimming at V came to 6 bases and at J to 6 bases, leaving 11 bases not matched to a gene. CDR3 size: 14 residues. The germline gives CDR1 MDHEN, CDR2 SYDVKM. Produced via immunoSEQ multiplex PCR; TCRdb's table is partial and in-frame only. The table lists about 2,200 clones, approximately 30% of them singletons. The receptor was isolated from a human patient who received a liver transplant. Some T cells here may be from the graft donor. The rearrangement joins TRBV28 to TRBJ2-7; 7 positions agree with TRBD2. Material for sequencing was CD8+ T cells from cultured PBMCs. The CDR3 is CASRVGSGIFEQYF. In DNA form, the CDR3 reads TGTGCCAGCAGAGTGGGGAGCGGGATTTTCGAGCAGTACTTC.